The present T cell receptor (beta chain) was sequenced within a study of blood T cell repertoires in COVID-19. Across the whole study: The samples span acute and convalescent COVID-19 from the United States, Italy and Spain.

Authors' methods: Reference gene primer amplification yielded estimated nucleated cell counts. Assay: immunoSEQ multiplex PCR; the TCRdb copy retains only in-frame clones and omits some. V, J and clone size are taken as reported in that table, and D and trimming were inferred from the DNA itself. Altogether about 150,000 clones are present, 65% to 90% being singletons, with the ten largest covering 7.2%. CDR1 and CDR2 (germline): SGDLS, YYNGEE. V lost 2 bases, J lost 4 bases, and 13 bases lay in between. There are 16 residues in the CDR3. This clonotype was obtained from a woman aged 45-59 years in a cohort sampled during active or convalescent COVID-19. This chain joins TRBV9 and TRBJ1-6; the D gene is possibly TRBD1 (5 bases). The sample consisted of peripheral blood. CDR3 loop: CASSVSQGTYNSPLHF. The CDR3 DNA follows: TGTGCCAGCAGCGTCTCCCAGGGAACGTATAATTCACCCCTCCACTTT.